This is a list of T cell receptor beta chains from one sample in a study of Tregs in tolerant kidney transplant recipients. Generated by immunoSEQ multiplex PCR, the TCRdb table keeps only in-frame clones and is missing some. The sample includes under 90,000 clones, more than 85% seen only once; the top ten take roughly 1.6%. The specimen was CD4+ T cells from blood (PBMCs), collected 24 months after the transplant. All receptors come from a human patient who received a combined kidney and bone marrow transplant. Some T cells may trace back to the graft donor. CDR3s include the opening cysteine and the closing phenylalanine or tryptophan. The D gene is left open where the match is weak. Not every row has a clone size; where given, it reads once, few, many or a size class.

DNA: TGTGCCAGCAGCTTGGTTACTAGCGGGATCCACGAGCAGTACTTC
CDR3: CASSLVTSGIHEQYF
J: TRBJ2-7
V: TRBV5-4
size: NA
D: TRBD2

DNA: TGTGCCAGCCAAGCAGGGAATTACGAAAAACTGTTTTTT
CDR3: CASQAGNYEKLFF
J: TRBJ1-4
V: TRBV30
size: NA
D: NA

DNA: TGTGCCAGCAGCTTAGCTCCGACTTCGGAAGGCTACACCTTC
CDR3: CASSLAPTSEGYTF
J: TRBJ1-2
V: TRBV7-8
size: NA
D: NA

DNA: TGTGCCAGCAGCTTCACTAGCGGGGGAGAGACCCAGTACTTC
CDR3: CASSFTSGGETQYF
J: TRBJ2-5
V: TRBV7-2
size: NA
D: TRBD2

DNA: TGTGCCAGCAGCTTAGGGTTGTTGGGGACTACCTACGAGCAGTACTTC
CDR3: CASSLGLLGTTYEQYF
J: TRBJ2-7
V: TRBV7-8
size: NA
D: TRBD2

DNA: TGTGCCAGCAGCCAGACTAGCGGGGGGGTGGGTACGCAGTATTTT
CDR3: CASSQTSGGVGTQYF
J: TRBJ2-3
V: TRBV7-8
size: NA
D: TRBD2

DNA: TGTGCCAGCTCACCAACAGACTATGGCTACACCTTC
CDR3: CASSPTDYGYTF
J: TRBJ1-2
V: TRBV18
size: NA
D: NA

DNA: TGTGCCACCAGCAGAGATTTTGCCGAGTTTCAGCCCCAGCATTTT
CDR3: CATSRDFAEFQPQHF
J: TRBJ1-5
V: TRBV15
size: NA
D: NA

DNA: TGCACCAGCACACTTACTAGGTGGGAGCAGTTCTTC
CDR3: CTSTLTRWEQFF
J: TRBJ2-1
V: TRBV1
size: NA
D: NA

DNA: TGTGCCAGCAGCTTAGCGGTAGGCGGGAGGGGGAAAGATACGCAGTATTTT
CDR3: CASSLAVGGRGKDTQYF
J: TRBJ2-3
V: TRBV7-2
size: NA
D: TRBD2

DNA: TGTGCCAGTAGTATCTCAGATACGCAGTATTTT
CDR3: CASSISDTQYF
J: TRBJ2-3
V: TRBV19
size: NA
D: NA

DNA: TGCGCCAGCAGCCAAGACCGTGCGGGGAGCTATGGAAACACCATATATTTT
CDR3: CASSQDRAGSYGNTIYF
J: TRBJ1-3
V: TRBV4-3
size: NA
D: NA

DNA: TGTGCCAGTAAGAGTCAGGGTGCAAGTTACGAGCAGTACTTC
CDR3: CASKSQGASYEQYF
J: TRBJ2-7
V: TRBV19
size: NA
D: NA

DNA: TGTGCCAGCTCACCATATGACAGCAACTCCTACAATGAGCAGTTCTTC
CDR3: CASSPYDSNSYNEQFF
J: TRBJ2-1
V: TRBV18
size: NA
D: NA

DNA: TGTGCCAGCAGTCAACCGAGCGGGGCTACCGGGGAGCTGTTTTTT
CDR3: CASSQPSGATGELFF
J: TRBJ2-2
V: TRBV7-7
size: NA
D: TRBD2

DNA: TGCGCCAGCAGCTCTAGACTAGCGGGGGGGAGATACAATGAGCAGTTCTTC
CDR3: CASSSRLAGGRYNEQFF
J: TRBJ2-1
V: TRBV5-1
size: NA
D: TRBD2

DNA: TGTGCCAGCAGCTTAGTCGGGAATCAGCCCCAGCATTTT
CDR3: CASSLVGNQPQHF
J: TRBJ1-5
V: TRBV11-2
size: once
D: NA

DNA: TGTGCCAGCAGTTTACGGGCCTATAATTCACCCCTCCACTTT
CDR3: CASSLRAYNSPLHF
J: TRBJ1-6
V: TRBV27
size: NA
D: NA

DNA: TGTGCCTGGAGCGGTCCGCTAGCGGCTTTTACAGATACGCAGTATTTT
CDR3: CAWSGPLAAFTDTQYF
J: TRBJ2-3
V: TRBV30
size: NA
D: TRBD2

DNA: TGTGCCATCAGTGAGACTAGCGGGGGCCTCACAGATACGCAGTATTTT
CDR3: CAISETSGGLTDTQYF
J: TRBJ2-3
V: TRBV10-3
size: NA
D: TRBD2

DNA: TGCGCCAGCAGCCAAGTATATCGGACAGAGACCTACGAGCAGTACTTC
CDR3: CASSQVYRTETYEQYF
J: TRBJ2-7
V: TRBV4-1
size: NA
D: NA

DNA: TGTGCCAGTAGTGCACCTAACAGGGCGACCCGCGAGCAGTACTTC
CDR3: CASSAPNRATREQYF
J: TRBJ2-7
V: TRBV19
size: NA
D: NA

DNA: TGTGCCAGCAGCCAAGATGTACGGGAGACCCAGTACTTC
CDR3: CASSQDVRETQYF
J: TRBJ2-5
V: TRBV4-2
size: NA
D: NA

DNA: TGTGCCAGCAGTTTTAGCGGGATCTCCTACGAGCAGTACTTC
CDR3: CASSFSGISYEQYF
J: TRBJ2-7
V: TRBV28
size: NA
D: TRBD2

DNA: TGTGCCAGCAGCCAAGACAGGGGGCAGCACAATGAGCAGTTCTTC
CDR3: CASSQDRGQHNEQFF
J: TRBJ2-1
V: TRBV5-4
size: NA
D: TRBD1

DNA: TGTGCCAGCAGCTTAAGACGGGACAGACGGACTTCTAACTATGGCTACACCTTC
CDR3: CASSLRRDRRTSNYGYTF
J: TRBJ1-2
V: TRBV7-3
size: NA
D: TRBD1

DNA: TGTGCCTGGAGTCAGGGGACCACTGAAGCTTTCTTT
CDR3: CAWSQGTTEAFF
J: TRBJ1-1
V: TRBV30
size: NA
D: NA

DNA: TGTGCCAGTAGGGGTCGTGGGACAGAGACTTACGAGCAGTACTTC
CDR3: CASRGRGTETYEQYF
J: TRBJ2-7
V: TRBV19
size: NA
D: TRBD1

DNA: TGTGCCAGCAGCTCCGATACTCGGTACAATGAGCAGTTCTTC
CDR3: CASSSDTRYNEQFF
J: TRBJ2-1
V: TRBV5-6
size: few
D: NA

DNA: TGCGCCAGCAGCCAGGGGTTGAGCATCGGGACTAGTTACGCCAATGAGCAGTTCTTC
CDR3: CASSQGLSIGTSYANEQFF
J: TRBJ2-1
V: TRBV4-1
size: NA
D: TRBD2

DNA: TGTGCCAGTAGTATACAGGGGTATAGACAATATCGTGGAGCTTTCTTT
CDR3: CASSIQGYRQYRGAFF
J: TRBJ1-1
V: TRBV19
size: NA
D: NA

DNA: TGTGCCAGCAGCCTCCGGGACAGGGGGGAGAACAATGAGCAGTTCTTC
CDR3: CASSLRDRGENNEQFF
J: TRBJ2-1
V: TRBV7-9
size: NA
D: TRBD1

DNA: TGTGCCAGCAGCTCCGTAGCGGGGGGGCCGTCAGATACGCAGTATTTT
CDR3: CASSSVAGGPSDTQYF
J: TRBJ2-3
V: TRBV7-3
size: NA
D: TRBD2

DNA: TGTGCCAGCCGACAAGGGGTTAATTCCCCCCTCCACTTT
CDR3: CASRQGVNSPLHF
J: TRBJ1-6
V: TRBV2
size: NA
D: NA

DNA: TGTGCCAGCAGTTTAATCCCTCGAGGGACCCAGTACTTC
CDR3: CASSLIPRGTQYF
J: TRBJ2-5
V: TRBV27
size: NA
D: NA

DNA: TGTGCCTGGAGTCCGGGACCTTTCGGGACAGGGGATAGCATGAACACTGAAGCTTTCTTT
CDR3: CAWSPGPFGTGDSMNTEAFF
J: TRBJ1-1
V: TRBV30
size: NA
D: TRBD1

DNA: TGTGCCAGCAGTTACGGTCAGGGGCACTCCTACGAGCAGTACTTC
CDR3: CASSYGQGHSYEQYF
J: TRBJ2-7
V: TRBV6-5
size: NA
D: NA

DNA: TGTGCCACCAGCAGGGGTGGGACGGGAGGCCTGAGGGGTGAGCAGTTCTTC
CDR3: CATSRGGTGGLRGEQFF
J: TRBJ2-1
V: TRBV15
size: NA
D: TRBD2